In its sample, the clone carrying this T cell receptor (beta chain) was seen a few times. Its antigen is still unknown. The CDR3 extends over 13 amino acids. V shed 4 bases and J shed 5 bases, with 12 bases lying between them. CDR1 is MGHRA, CDR2 YSYEKL, per germline. iRepertoire HTBI primers and Arm-PCR of CDR3 regions built TCR beta libraries. In the original analysis: Across samples, about 56 TRBV and about 15 TRBJ segments were found. TCRdb passed the multiplex PCR reads through MiXCR, listing each CDR3 protein once. In this record, the V and J calls reflect TCRdb's handling and not the investigators' own analysis. The sample carries over 450,000 distinct CDR3 sequences, around 12% recorded once. The time point was: newly diagnosed GD, antithyroid drugs for less than 3 months. Isolated PBMC RNA provided the starting material for the TCR library. This specimen comes from a study of regulatory T cells in long-lasting Graves disease. Study background: Newly diagnosed Graves' patients had under 3 months of antithyroid drugs.

Whole-study results and caveats: Persistent disease samples used TRBV28, TRBJ1-2 and TRBJ2-5 preferentially.

The data also belong to a second study, concerning T cells in Graves' hyperthyroidism and ophthalmopathy.

The sample was peripheral blood mononuclear cells (PBMCs), taken at new diagnosis, from a patient treated with antithyroid drugs. This receptor was identified in a woman aged 25 to 45 with Graves disease. J is TRBJ2-7 and V is TRBV4-1; D might be TRBD2 (5 bases). The CDR3 DNA reads TGCGCCAGCAGCCTCCTTGGGAGCGACGAGCAGTACTTC. It encodes CASSLLGSDEQYF.